These 13 T cell receptor beta chains share one sample of origin, sequenced in a study of regulatory T cells in long-lasting Graves disease. Building the TCR beta libraries relied on iRepertoire HTBI primers, and CDR3 regions underwent Arm-PCR. TCRdb re-derived calls from the multiplex PCR reads in MiXCR, one entry per CDR3 protein. The sample yields fewer than 500,000 distinct CDR3 sequences, around 15% seen once. Time point of the sample: newly diagnosed GD, antithyroid drugs for less than 3 months. Construction of the TCR library relied on RNA isolated from PBMCs. The same sample was also used in a study of T cells in Graves' hyperthyroidism and ophthalmopathy.

The sequencing used peripheral blood mononuclear cells (PBMCs), collected at new diagnosis, from a patient treated with antithyroid drugs. These receptors were obtained from a man aged 35 to 55 with Graves disease.

This clonotype has a count of ten or more. This chain joins TRBV24-1 and TRBJ2-1, with 7 bases matching TRBD2. Trimming took 4 bases from V and 0 from J; bases not matched to a gene: 11. Germline V gene sequence: CDR1 KGHDR, CDR2 SFDVKD. This CDR3 contains 18 residues. The chain's CDR3 is CATSEGRGRASSYNEQFF. The CDR3 DNA is TGTGCCACCAGTGAAGGGCGGGGGAGGGCCAGCTCCTACAATGAGCAGTTCTTC.

The chain combines TRBV6-1 with TRBJ2-7, with unresolved D. Germline V gene sequence: CDR1 MNHNS, CDR2 SASEGT. The CDR3 is 14 amino acids. Trimming shortened V by 6 bases and J by 1 base, and 13 bases separated the two germline ends. The CDR3 DNA follows: TGTGCCAGCAGCAACGTGGCTACGTCCTACGAGCAGTACTTC. It translates to CASSNVATSYEQYF.

This sequence joins TRBV7-9 and TRBJ2-3; 8 nucleotides line up with TRBD2. CDR1 and CDR2 (germline): SEHNR, FQNEAQ (reference sequence). The CDR3 covers 19 residues. Trimming cost V 5 bases and J 0 bases; bases outside gene matches: 16. The CDR3: CASSRGLAYARDSTDTQYF. DNA of the CDR3: TGTGCCAGCAGCCGAGGACTAGCCTATGCCCGAGACAGCACAGATACGCAGTATTTT.

V is TRBV10-3 and J is TRBJ2-3, with 10 nucleotides matching TRBD1. Trimming at V came to 7 bases and at J to 3 bases, leaving 4 bases not matched to a gene. This CDR3 is 14 amino acids long. CDR1 and CDR2 (germline): ENHRY, SYGVKD. The chain's CDR3 is CAINSGQGTDTQYF. The CDR3 region has the DNA TGTGCCATCAACTCGGGACAGGGGACAGATACGCAGTATTTT.

This clonotype was observed a few times. The CDR3 reads CASSFGQENYEQYF. CDR3 bases: TGTGCCAGCAGCTTTGGTCAGGAAAACTACGAGCAGTACTTC. The rearrangement uses TRBV5-6 and TRBJ2-5; D remains unclear. The end of the DNA aligns better with TRBJ2-7, so the J call may be wrong. The CDR3 is made up of 14 amino acids. CDR1 is SGHDT, CDR2 YYEEEE, per germline.

J is TRBJ1-5 and V is TRBV2; D might be TRBD1 (6 bases). CDR3 length equals 15 residues. Per germline, CDR1 SNHLY and CDR2 FYNNEI. V lost 8 bases and J lost 1, with 15 bases in between. The CDR3 DNA follows: TGTGCCAGCGGAGGAGCAGGGGCGAGCAATCAGCCCCAGCATTTT. This encodes CASGGAGASNQPQHF.

This clonotype was counted many times. J is TRBJ2-1 and V is TRBV16; no clear D gene. Germline loops: CDR1 KGHSY, CDR2 FQNENV. There are 14 residues in the CDR3. The ends were cut back, 5 bases at V and 7 bases at J, with 15 bases in the middle. The CDR3 nucleotides are TGTGCCAGCAGCGTACAGATATTGGGGAATGAGCAGTTCTTC. It translates to CASSVQILGNEQFF. Complete variable domain (other parts from reference TRBV16 and TRBJ2-1): GEEVAQTPKHLVRGEGQKAKLYCAPIKGHSYVFWYQQVLKNEFKFLISFQNENVFDETGMPKERFSAKCLPNSPCSLEIQATKLEDSAVYFCASSVQILGNEQFFGPGTRLTVL.

This clonotype has a count of ten or more. The chain has TRBV11-2 and TRBJ2-7; the match to TRBD2 covers 7 bases. V was clipped by 0 bases and J by 6 bases; unmatched bases: 8. The CDR3 extends over 15 amino acids. CDR1 is SGHAT and CDR2 is FQNNGV in the germline V gene. The CDR3 reads CASSLEGGPVLEQYF. CDR3 DNA: TGTGCCAGCAGCTTAGAGGGAGGGCCGGTTCTCGAGCAGTACTTC. Filled out from reference TRBV11-2 and TRBJ2-7, the complete variable domain reads EAGVAQSPRYKIIEKRQSVAFWCNPISGHATLYWYQQILGQGPKLLIQFQNNGVVDDSQLPKDRFSAERLKGVDSTLKIQPAKLEDSAVYLCASSLEGGPVLEQYFGPGTRLTVT.

In this sample, this clonotype turned up many times. The chain recombines TRBV5-1 with TRBJ2-3; the D call may be TRBD1 or TRBD2 (5 bases each). CDR3 length: 16 residues. CDR1 and CDR2 (germline): SGHRS, YFSETQ. The ends were cut back, 3 bases at V and 0 bases at J, with 14 bases in the middle. Written as DNA, the CDR3 is TGCGCCAGCAGCTATGGGACGGACTCTAGCACAGATACGCAGTATTTT. Amino acids: CASSYGTDSSTDTQYF. The full variable domain, its missing parts supplied by reference TRBV5-1 and TRBJ2-3, is KAGVTQTPRYLIKTRGQQVTLSCSPISGHRSVSWYQQTPGQGLQFLFEYFSETQRNKGNFPGRFSGRQFSNSRSEMNVSTLELGDSALYLCASSYGTDSSTDTQYFGPGTRLTVL.

The CDR3 nucleotides read TGTGCCATCAGTGCTACCGCAAACAATGAGCAGTTCTTC. Amino acids: CAISATANNEQFF. The J gene is TRBJ2-1, the V gene TRBV10-3, with D unclear. CDR3 length: 13 amino acids. Trimming pared 4 bases from V and 5 bases from J, leaving 9 bases between. Germline CDR1 and CDR2: ENHRY and SYGVKD.

This clonotype was recorded once. This sequence may be a read error, since a much larger clone differs from it by one base. The rearrangement joins TRBV7-2 to TRBJ2-5; D is perhaps TRBD1 (6 bases). This CDR3 is built from 14 residues. Germline CDR1 and CDR2: SGHTA and FQGNSA. The CDR3 protein is CANSLAGTLGTQYF. The CDR3 DNA reads TGTGCCAACAGCTTGGCCGGGACATTAGGGACCCAGTACTTC.

This clonotype was counted at least ten times. The genes are TRBV5-1 and TRBJ2-5; D unresolved. This CDR3 comprises 16 residues. Germline V gene data show CDR1 as SGHRS and CDR2 as YFSETQ. The V end was cut by 1 base, the J end by 0 bases, with 13 bases between. Written as DNA, the CDR3 is TGCGCCAGCAGCTTGAGGGCGGATCGGTACCAAGAGACCCAGTACTTC. It specifies CASSLRADRYQETQYF.

In its sample, this clonotype was seen many times. The chain recombines TRBV20-1 with TRBJ2-5, with 8 bases fitting TRBD1. V gave up 5 bases and J gave up 1 base; unmatched junction bases: 3. CDR1 is DFQATT and CDR2 is SNEGSKA in the germline V gene (reference sequence). The CDR3 loop spans 13 amino acids. CDR3 bases: TGCAGTGCTCCGACAGGGGCCCAAGAGACCCAGTACTTC. The encoded protein is CSAPTGAQETQYF.